This TCR beta chain was recovered during a study of T cells in localized non-small cell lung cancer. About this clone itself: Its specificity is unknown.

Repertoires were generated with immunoSEQ multiplex PCR, while TCRdb's copy carries only in-frame clones and drops some. Altogether about 43,000 clones are present, around 90% being singletons, with the ten largest covering 10%. Study-wide results and caveats: Without multi-region sequencing, intratumor heterogeneity could not be excluded. The study found T cell clonality highest in uninvolved adjacent lung, above tumor.

Sequencing was performed on PBMCs, taken before any cancer treatment. This receptor was identified in a woman aged 40-75 years with stage II lung adenocarcinoma.

The CDR3 protein is CASSLSSSGANVLTF. CDR3 in DNA: TGTGCCAGCAGCCTTAGTTCCTCTGGGGCCAACGTCCTGACTTTC. The rearrangement links TRBV5-5 to TRBJ2-6; D unresolved. V lost 4 bases, J lost 0 bases, and 8 bases lay in between. The CDR3 is 15 amino acids. Germline V gene sequence: CDR1 SGHKS, CDR2 YYEKEE (reference sequence).